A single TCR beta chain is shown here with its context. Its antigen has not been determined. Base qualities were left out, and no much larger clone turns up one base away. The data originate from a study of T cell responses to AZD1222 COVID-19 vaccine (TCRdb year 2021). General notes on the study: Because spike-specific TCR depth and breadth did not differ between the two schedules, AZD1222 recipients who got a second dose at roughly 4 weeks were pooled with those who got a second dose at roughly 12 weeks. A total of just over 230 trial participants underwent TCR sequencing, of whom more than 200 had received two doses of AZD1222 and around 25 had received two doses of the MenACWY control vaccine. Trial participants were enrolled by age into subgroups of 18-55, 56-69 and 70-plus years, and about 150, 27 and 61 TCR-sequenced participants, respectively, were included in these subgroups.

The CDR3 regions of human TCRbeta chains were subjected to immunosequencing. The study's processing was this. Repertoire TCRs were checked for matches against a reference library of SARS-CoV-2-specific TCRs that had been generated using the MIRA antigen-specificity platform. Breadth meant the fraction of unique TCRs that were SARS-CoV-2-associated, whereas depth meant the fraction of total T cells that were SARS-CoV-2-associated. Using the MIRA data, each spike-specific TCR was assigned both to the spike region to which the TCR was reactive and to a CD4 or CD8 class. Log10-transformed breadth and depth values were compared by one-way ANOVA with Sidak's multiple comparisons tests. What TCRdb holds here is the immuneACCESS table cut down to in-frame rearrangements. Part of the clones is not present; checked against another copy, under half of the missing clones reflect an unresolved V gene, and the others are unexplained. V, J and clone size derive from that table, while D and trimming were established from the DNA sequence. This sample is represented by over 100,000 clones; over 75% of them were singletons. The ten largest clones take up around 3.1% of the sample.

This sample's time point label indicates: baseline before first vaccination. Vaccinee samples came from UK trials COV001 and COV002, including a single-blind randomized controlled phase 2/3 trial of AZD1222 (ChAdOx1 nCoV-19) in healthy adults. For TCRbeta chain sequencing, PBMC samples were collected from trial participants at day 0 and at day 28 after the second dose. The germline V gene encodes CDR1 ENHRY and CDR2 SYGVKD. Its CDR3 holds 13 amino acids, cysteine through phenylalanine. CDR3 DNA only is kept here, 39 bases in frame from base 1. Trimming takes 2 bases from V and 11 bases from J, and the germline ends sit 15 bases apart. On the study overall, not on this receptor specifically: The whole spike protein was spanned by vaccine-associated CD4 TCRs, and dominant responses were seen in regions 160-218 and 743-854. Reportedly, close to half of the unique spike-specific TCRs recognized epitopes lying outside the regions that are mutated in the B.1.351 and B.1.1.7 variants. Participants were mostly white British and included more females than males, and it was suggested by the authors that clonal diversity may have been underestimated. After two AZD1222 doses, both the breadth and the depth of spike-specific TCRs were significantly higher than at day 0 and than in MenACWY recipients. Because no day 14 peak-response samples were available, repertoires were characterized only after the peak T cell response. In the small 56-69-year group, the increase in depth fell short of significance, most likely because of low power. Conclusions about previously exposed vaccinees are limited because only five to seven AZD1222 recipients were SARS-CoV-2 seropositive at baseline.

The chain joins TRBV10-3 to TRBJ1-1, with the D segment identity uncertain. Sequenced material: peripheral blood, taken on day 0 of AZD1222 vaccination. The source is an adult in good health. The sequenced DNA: TGTGCCATCAGTGAGGGTCGTATAGGGAGGGCTTTCTTT. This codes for CAISEGRIGRAFF.